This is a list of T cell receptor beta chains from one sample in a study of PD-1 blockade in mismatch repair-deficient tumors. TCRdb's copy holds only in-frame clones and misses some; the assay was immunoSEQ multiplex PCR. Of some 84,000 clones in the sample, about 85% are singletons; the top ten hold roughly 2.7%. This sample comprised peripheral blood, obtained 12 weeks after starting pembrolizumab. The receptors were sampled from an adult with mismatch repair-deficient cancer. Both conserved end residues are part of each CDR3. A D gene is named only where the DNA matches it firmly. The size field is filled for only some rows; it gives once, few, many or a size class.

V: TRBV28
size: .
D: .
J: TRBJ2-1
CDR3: CASSLLGHISYNEQFF
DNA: TGTGCCAGCAGTTTATTGGGACACATCTCCTACAATGAGCAGTTCTTC

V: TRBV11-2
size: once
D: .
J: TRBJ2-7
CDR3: CASSLASGRFYEQYF
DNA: TGTGCCAGCAGCTTAGCAAGCGGCCGCTTCTACGAGCAGTACTTC

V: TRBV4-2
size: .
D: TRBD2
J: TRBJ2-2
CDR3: CASSQGLAGLNTGELFF
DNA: TGTGCCAGCAGCCAAGGGCTAGCGGGCCTGAACACCGGGGAGCTGTTTTTT

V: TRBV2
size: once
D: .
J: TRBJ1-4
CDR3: CASRRPATNEKLFF
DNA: TGTGCCAGCAGGAGACCGGCAACTAATGAAAAACTGTTTTTT

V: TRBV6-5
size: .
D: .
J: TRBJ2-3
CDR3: CASSWTGYTDTQYF
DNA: TGTGCCAGCAGTTGGACCGGGTACACAGATACGCAGTATTTT

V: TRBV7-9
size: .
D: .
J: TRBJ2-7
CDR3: CASSPRRLADEQYF
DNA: TGTGCCAGCAGCCCAAGGCGGCTAGCCGACGAGCAGTACTTC

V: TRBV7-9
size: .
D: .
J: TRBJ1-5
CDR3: CASSLEFDQPQHF
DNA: TGTGCCAGCAGCTTAGAATTCGATCAGCCCCAGCATTTT

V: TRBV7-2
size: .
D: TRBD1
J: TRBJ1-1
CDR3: CASSSFGQGNTEAFF
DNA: TGTGCCAGCAGTTCTTTCGGACAGGGGAACACTGAAGCTTTCTTT

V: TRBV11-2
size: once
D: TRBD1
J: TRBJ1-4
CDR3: CASSRQGQGYEKLFF
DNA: TGTGCCAGCAGTCGACAGGGACAGGGGTATGAAAAACTGTTTTTT

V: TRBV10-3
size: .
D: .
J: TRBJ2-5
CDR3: CAISDWGRETQYF
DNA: TGTGCCATCAGTGATTGGGGGAGAGAGACCCAGTACTTC

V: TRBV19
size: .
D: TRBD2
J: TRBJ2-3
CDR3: CATSRGGPISTDTQYF
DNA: TGTGCCACTTCTCGGGGGGGGCCCATTAGCACAGATACGCAGTATTTT

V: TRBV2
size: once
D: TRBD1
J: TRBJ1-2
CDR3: CASSEDRGNYGYTF
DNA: TGTGCCAGCAGTGAGGACAGGGGAAACTATGGCTACACCTTC

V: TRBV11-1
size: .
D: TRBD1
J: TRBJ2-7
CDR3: CASSLFRTGQYF
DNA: TGTGCCAGCAGCTTATTTCGGACAGGGCAGTACTTC

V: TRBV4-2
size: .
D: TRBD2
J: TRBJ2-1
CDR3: CASSQLAGGLNEQFF
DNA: TGTGCCAGCAGCCAACTAGCGGGAGGGCTCAATGAGCAGTTCTTC

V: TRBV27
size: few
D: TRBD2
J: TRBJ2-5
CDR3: CASSPSGTSLGTQYF
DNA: TGTGCCAGCAGCCCTAGCGGGACCTCGCTCGGGACCCAGTACTTC

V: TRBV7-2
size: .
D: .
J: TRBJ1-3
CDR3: CASSLEYSGNTIYF
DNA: TGTGCCAGCAGCTTAGAATACTCTGGAAACACCATATATTTT

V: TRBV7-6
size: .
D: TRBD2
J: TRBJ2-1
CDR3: CASSLGTSGRGNEEQFF
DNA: TGTGCCAGCAGCTTAGGGACTAGCGGGAGGGGGAACGAAGAGCAGTTCTTC

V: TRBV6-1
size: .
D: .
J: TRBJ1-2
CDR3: CASSEALGQYYGYTF
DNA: TGTGCCAGCAGTGAAGCCTTGGGGCAGTACTATGGCTACACCTTC

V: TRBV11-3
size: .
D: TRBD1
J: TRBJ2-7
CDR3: CASSPTGQTPEQYF
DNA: TGTGCCAGCAGCCCCACGGGACAGACACCCGAGCAGTACTTC

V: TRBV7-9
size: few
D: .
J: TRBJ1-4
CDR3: CASSLASGPSLFF
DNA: TGTGCCAGCAGCTTAGCCTCAGGACCTTCACTGTTTTTT

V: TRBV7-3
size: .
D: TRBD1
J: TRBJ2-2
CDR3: CASSLGQGGELFF
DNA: TGTGCCAGCAGCTTAGGACAGGGAGGGGAGCTGTTTTTT

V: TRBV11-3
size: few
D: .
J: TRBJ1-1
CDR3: CASSALGQWDTEAFF
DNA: TGTGCCAGCAGCGCACTTGGACAGTGGGACACTGAAGCTTTCTTT

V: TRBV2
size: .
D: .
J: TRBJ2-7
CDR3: CASLGGSLYEQYF
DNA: TGTGCCAGCCTCGGAGGTAGTCTCTACGAGCAGTACTTC

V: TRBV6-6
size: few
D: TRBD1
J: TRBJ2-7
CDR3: CASTNQGASSYEQYF
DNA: TGTGCCAGTACCAACCAGGGGGCGAGCTCCTACGAGCAGTACTTC

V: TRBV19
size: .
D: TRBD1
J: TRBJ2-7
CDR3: CASSIAGQGSYEQYF
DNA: TGTGCCAGTAGTATCGCCGGACAGGGCTCCTACGAGCAGTACTTC

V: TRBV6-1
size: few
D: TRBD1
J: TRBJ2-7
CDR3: CASSTGGEQYF
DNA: TGTGCCAGCAGTACAGGGGGAGAGCAGTACTTC

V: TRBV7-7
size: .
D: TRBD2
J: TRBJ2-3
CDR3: CASSPGLAGATDTQYF
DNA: TGTGCTAGCAGCCCCGGACTAGCGGGAGCAACAGATACGCAGTATTTT

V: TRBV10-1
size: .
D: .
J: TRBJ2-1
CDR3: CASSESRASSYNEQFF
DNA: TGCGCCAGCAGTGAGTCTCGGGCGAGCTCCTACAATGAGCAGTTCTTC

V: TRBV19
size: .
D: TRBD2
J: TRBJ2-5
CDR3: CASSIGSSGSQGETQYF
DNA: TGTGCCAGTAGTATAGGATCTAGCGGGAGTCAGGGGGAGACCCAGTACTTC

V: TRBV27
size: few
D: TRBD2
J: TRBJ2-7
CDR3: CASSLSHPERRGTYEQYF
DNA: TGTGCCAGCAGTTTATCTCACCCGGAAAGGCGGGGGACCTACGAGCAGTACTTC

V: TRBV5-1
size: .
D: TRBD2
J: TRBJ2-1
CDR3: CASSSRLAGYNEQFF
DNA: TGCGCCAGCAGCTCTCGACTAGCGGGCTACAATGAGCAGTTCTTC

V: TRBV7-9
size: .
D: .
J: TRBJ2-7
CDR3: CASSLATGRDEQYF
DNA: TGTGCCAGCAGCTTAGCGACCGGGCGGGACGAGCAGTACTTC

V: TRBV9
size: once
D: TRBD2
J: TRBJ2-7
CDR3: CASSPHGEGSSYEQYF
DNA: TGTGCCAGCAGCCCTCATGGGGAGGGGAGCTCCTACGAGCAGTACTTC

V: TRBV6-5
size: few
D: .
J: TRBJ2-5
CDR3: CASSVGYQETQYF
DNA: TGTGCCAGCAGTGTGGGTTACCAAGAGACCCAGTACTTC

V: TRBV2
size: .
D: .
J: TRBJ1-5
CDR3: CASSEATGEQPQHF
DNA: TGTGCCAGCAGTGAAGCTACGGGGGAACAGCCCCAGCATTTT

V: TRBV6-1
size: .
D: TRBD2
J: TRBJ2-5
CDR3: CASSGLAGVGGQETQYF
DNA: TGTGCCAGCAGTGGACTAGCGGGAGTTGGGGGCCAAGAGACCCAGTACTTC

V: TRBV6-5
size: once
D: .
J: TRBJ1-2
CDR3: CASGSTYGYTF
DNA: TGTGCCTCAGGCAGTACCTATGGCTACACCTTC

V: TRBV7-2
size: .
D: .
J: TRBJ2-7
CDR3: CASSQGWISGIQSSYEQYF
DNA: TGTGCCAGCAGCCAAGGGTGGATTAGCGGAATCCAGAGCTCCTACGAGCAGTACTTC

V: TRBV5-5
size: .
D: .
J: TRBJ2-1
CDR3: CASSWGTLSYNEQFF
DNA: TGTGCCAGCAGCTGGGGGACTCTATCTTACAATGAGCAGTTCTTC

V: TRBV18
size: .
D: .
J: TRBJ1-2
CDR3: CASSPDYGYTF
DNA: TGTGCCAGCTCACCAGACTATGGCTACACCTTC

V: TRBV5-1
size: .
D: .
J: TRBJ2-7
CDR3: CASSLDIRDVGDEQYF
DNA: TGCGCCAGCAGCTTGGATATCCGGGACGTAGGAGACGAGCAGTACTTC

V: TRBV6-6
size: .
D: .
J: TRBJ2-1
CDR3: CASSGDLANEQFF
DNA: TGTGCCAGCAGCGGTGACCTAGCGAATGAGCAGTTCTTC

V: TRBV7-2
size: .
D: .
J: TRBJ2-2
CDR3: CASSPLAKGSGGTGELFF
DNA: TGTGCCAGCAGCCCTTTAGCTAAGGGCTCCGGAGGCACCGGGGAGCTGTTTTTT

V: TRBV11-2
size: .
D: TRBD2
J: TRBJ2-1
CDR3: CASQGLAGEGEQFF
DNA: TGTGCCAGCCAGGGACTAGCGGGAGAGGGTGAGCAGTTCTTC

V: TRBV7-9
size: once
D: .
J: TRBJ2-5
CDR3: CASSLGPLGGQETQYF
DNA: TGTGCCAGCAGCTTAGGTCCCCTAGGTGGTCAAGAGACCCAGTACTTC

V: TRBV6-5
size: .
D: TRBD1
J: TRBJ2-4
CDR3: CASMGQGNIQYF
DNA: TGTGCCAGCATGGGACAGGGGAACATTCAGTACTTC

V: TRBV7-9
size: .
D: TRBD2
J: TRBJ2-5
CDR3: CASGKAGVETQYF
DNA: TGTGCCAGCGGGAAAGCGGGAGTTGAGACCCAGTACTTC

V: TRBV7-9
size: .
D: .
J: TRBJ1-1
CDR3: CASSLPRGVGTEAFF
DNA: TGTGCCAGCAGCTTACCAAGGGGGGTGGGGACTGAAGCTTTCTTT

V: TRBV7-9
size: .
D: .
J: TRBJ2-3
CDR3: CASSLGPSDTQYF
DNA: TGTGCCAGCAGCTTAGGGCCCTCAGATACGCAGTATTTT

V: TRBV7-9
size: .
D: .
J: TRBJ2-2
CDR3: CASSLAGRGTGELFF
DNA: TGTGCCAGCAGCTTAGCGGGTCGGGGCACCGGGGAGCTGTTTTTT

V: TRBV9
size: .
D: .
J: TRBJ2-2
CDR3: CASLGRTGELFF
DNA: TGTGCCAGCTTAGGGAGGACCGGGGAGCTGTTTTTT

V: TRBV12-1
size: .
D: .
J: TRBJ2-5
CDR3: CASSFEGRGKTQYF
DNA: TGTGCCAGCAGCTTTGAGGGCAGGGGGAAGACCCAGTACTTC

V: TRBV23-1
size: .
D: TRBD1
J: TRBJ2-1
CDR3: CASRPTWDREFHEQFF
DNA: TGCGCCAGCAGACCAACTTGGGACAGGGAGTTCCATGAGCAGTTCTTC

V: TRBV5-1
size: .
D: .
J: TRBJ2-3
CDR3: CASSLEPGPFSGDTQYF
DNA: TGCGCCAGCAGTCTTGAACCGGGACCCTTCAGTGGAGATACGCAGTATTTT

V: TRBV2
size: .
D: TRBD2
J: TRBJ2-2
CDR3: CASRVAGKNTGELFF
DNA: TGTGCCAGCAGAGTAGCGGGAAAAAACACCGGGGAGCTGTTTTTT

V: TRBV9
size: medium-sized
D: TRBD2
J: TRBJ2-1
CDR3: CASSPSGTSGSEQFF
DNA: TGTGCCAGCAGCCCTTCCGGGACTAGCGGGAGTGAGCAGTTCTTC